The table lists the clone carrying this T cell receptor beta chain with many counts. Its antigen is unidentified. The sample belongs to a study of T cell repertoires in cytomegalovirus infection. The overall study: It can be stated that public TCR beta signatures indicated CMV infection as well as a matching HLA type.

The V gene end was trimmed by 7 bases and the J gene end by 3 bases; junction bases not matched to a gene: 3. In germline, CDR1 is WSHSY, CDR2 SAAADI. This CDR3 comprises 13 residues. Broader study findings: Dominating the ex vivo response were HLA-C-restricted CMV-specific TCR beta clonotypes. Summed public TCR beta family frequency identified CMV carriers bearing the relevant HLA.

TCRdb re-called the reads through MiXCR, storing one row per CDR3 protein. The sample lists about 360,000 distinct CDR3 sequences; around 18% were seen once. The chain combines TRBV10-2 with TRBJ2-7; 10 bases map to TRBD1. The sample was PBMCs. The sequence came from a human donor in good health (CMV status not recorded). Some clones in this sample may be carry-over from other donors' samples. The CDR3 DNA sequence: TGCGCCAGCACGGGACAGGGGTTCTACGAGCAGTACTTC. Translated, it gives CASTGQGFYEQYF.